This TCR beta chain was sequenced in a study of blood T cell repertoires in COVID-19. The length of the CDR3 is 17 residues. Per the germline V gene, CDR1 is MNHEY and CDR2 is SVGEGT. Trimming stripped 2 bases from V and 2 bases from J, with 19 bases between. Per the study methods: By means of reference gene primer amplification, nucleated cell counts were estimated. This table comes from immunoSEQ multiplex PCR, and its TCRdb copy is limited to in-frame clones, with some not included. Clonal size and the V and J genes are those of that table, whereas D and trimming came from the DNA. The repertoire holds about 140,000 clones, with approximately 91% as singletons.

The clonotype was recovered from a man over 45 with active or convalescent COVID-19. The V call is TRBV6-2 or TRBV6-3, the J call TRBJ2-7; the D is unclear. Input material: peripheral blood. In DNA, the CDR3 is TGTGCCAGCAGTTACACCCTCATATCGACAATGCCCTACGAGCAGTACTTC. Its translation: CASSYTLISTMPYEQYF.